Below, one TCR beta chain is given with its context. As yet, its antigen is unknown. These data originate in a study of Ad26.COV2.S vaccination and SARS-CoV-2 variants. Study conclusions and caveats: Higher spike-specific TCR breadth was found in vaccine recipients than in placebo recipients. Vaccinees reportedly had broad spike-specific CD8+ and CD4+ T cell responses. Analyses of TCR breadth and depth may have underestimated total T cell responses. Vaccine recipients and placebo recipients showed similar non-spike TCR breadth.

Only in-frame clones appear in the TCRdb table, and some are missing; sequencing was by immunoSEQ multiplex PCR. The sample includes 150,000 to 200,000 clones, roughly nine tenths seen only once; the top ten take 5.5% to 6%. The V and J ends lost 4 bases and 0 bases respectively, with 3 bases between them. Germline V lookup: CDR1 LNHNV, CDR2 YYDKDF (reference sequence). The CDR3 spans 13 residues. The TCR was taken from a human donor who had recovered from COVID-19. The chain joins TRBV15 to TRBJ1-4; no clear D gene. The specimen comprised peripheral blood, sampled after recovery from COVID-19. The CDR3 reads CATSMATNEKLFF. The CDR3 coding sequence is TGTGCCACCAGCATGGCAACTAATGAAAAACTGTTTTTT.